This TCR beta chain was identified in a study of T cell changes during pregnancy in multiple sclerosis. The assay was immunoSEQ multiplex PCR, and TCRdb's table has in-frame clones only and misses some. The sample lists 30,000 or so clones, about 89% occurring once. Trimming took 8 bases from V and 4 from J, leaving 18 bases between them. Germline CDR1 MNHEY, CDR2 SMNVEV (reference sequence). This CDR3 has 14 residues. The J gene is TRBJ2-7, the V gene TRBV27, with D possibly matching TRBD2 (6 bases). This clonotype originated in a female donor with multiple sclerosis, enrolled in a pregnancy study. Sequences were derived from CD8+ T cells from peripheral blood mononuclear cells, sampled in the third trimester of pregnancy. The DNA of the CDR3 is TGTGCCAGCGCCAGTCGGGGGTGGAGGTACGAGCAGTACTTC. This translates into CASASRGWRYEQYF.